This is a list of T cell receptor beta chains from one sample in a study of molecular identifiers for immune sequencing clone quantification. TCRdb redid the calling of the PCR reads with MiXCR, one entry per CDR3 protein. The data contain approximately 54,000 distinct CDR3 sequences, less than 25% of them singletons. Sequencing was carried out using naive CD8+ T cells from blood, with Jurkat cell RNA spiked in. These receptors all stem from a human donor in good health. Some libraries in this study had Jurkat cell RNA spiked in. CDR3s leave out the opening cysteine and the closing phenylalanine or tryptophan.

TRBV20-1,SAREGVTNYGYT
TRBV6-2/TRBV6-3,ASSERLMGNEKLF
TRBV7-9,ASSRPGTGNEQF
TRBV11-2,ASSFFDLGGQGVLPLPQETQY
TRBV9,ASSVEGLGTEAF
TRBV12-3/TRBV12-4,ASSFSGGGGGQPQH
TRBV3-1,ASSQSERWQETQY
TRBV29-1,SVVLAGSTGELF
TRBV9,ASSVGGGLGQPQH
TRBV5-3,ASSLGLGFYEQY
TRBV12-3/TRBV12-4,ASSSDTYQETQY
TRBV7-2,AGSLALTDTQY
TRBV4-1,ASSQEGLLNTGELF
TRBV7-9,ASSLVSGPESYEQY
TRBV5-8,ASSLVRQGGDEQY
TRBV7-6,ASSPGGPYEQY
TRBV9,ARSWYSRECNQPQH
TRBV27,ASSSLVFSGNQETQY
TRBV28,ASSKRESPDTQY
TRBV12-3/TRBV12-4,ASSLYREGTEAF
TRBV7-9,ASIASIKGQEADTQY
TRBV4-3,ASSQASRDRGIDTQY
TRBV10-3,AISDGGQGIQETQY
TRBV6-5,ASSSDDRPNEKLF
TRBV6-2/TRBV6-3,ASRHLSLIRTGELF
TRBV4-1,ASSLGSGGAVTGALF
TRBV5-1,ASSLTVAGGPYEQI
TRBV2,ASSVGVARLNTQY
TRBV9,ASSPFTGELF
TRBV9,ASSVQGLAGYQETQY
TRBV20-1,SAKTVQASDGYT
TRBV30,AWSVHEDAGKNIQY
TRBV6-5,ASSYYSVNTEAF
TRBV27,ASSPGLDTQY
TRBV5-5,ASRNQTSPGELF
TRBV14,ASSLWTSEQF
TRBV7-8,ASSSGPNFF
TRBV29-1,SVEDQRGKEQETQY